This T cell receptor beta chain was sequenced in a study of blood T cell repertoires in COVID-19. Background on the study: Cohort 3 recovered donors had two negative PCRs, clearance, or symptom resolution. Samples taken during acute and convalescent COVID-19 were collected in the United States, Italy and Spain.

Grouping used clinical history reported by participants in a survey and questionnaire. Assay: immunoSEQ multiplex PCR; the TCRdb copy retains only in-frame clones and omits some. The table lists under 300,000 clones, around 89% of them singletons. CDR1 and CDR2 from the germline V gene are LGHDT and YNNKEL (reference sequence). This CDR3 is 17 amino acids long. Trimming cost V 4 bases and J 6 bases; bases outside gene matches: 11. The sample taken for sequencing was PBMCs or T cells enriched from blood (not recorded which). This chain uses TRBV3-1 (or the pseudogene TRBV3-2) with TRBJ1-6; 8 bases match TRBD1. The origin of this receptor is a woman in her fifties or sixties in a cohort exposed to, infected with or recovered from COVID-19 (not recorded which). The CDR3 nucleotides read TGTGCCAGCAGCCTCGAGCGCCGGACAGGGCGTAATTCACCCCTCCACTTT. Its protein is CASSLERRTGRNSPLHF.